This T cell receptor beta chain was sequenced during a study of OX40 agonist ivuxolimab in advanced cancers. Study overall: Ivuxolimab, an agonistic anti-OX40 (CD134) antibody, was given to patients. Patients in dose escalation had liver, melanoma, kidney or head and neck cancers.

A remark on this clone: Its antigen remains unknown.

The CDR3 length is 16 residues. CDR1 and CDR2 (germline): LGHNA, YSLEER. Trimming shortened V by 2 bases and J by 2 bases, and 16 bases separated the two germline ends. The data were produced by immunoSEQ multiplex PCR, yet TCRdb's version contains in-frame clones alone and is incomplete. Seen here are around 64,000 clones, 80% to 85% observed once, and the top ten hold 7.5% to 9%. Study-wide results and caveats: Expanded clones were, on average, more numerous among CD8+ T cells than CD4+.

The chain joins TRBV4-3 to TRBJ2-7, with D possibly matching TRBD2 (5 bases). This clonotype was obtained from an adult with an advanced solid tumor such as melanoma, head and neck, liver or kidney cancer. Material: CD4+ or CD8+ T cells sorted from blood, obtained in a trial of the OX40 agonist ivuxolimab. CDR3 in DNA: TGCGCCAGCAGCCAAAACATTCCGACGGGGACCTACGAGCAGTACTTC. Its translation is CASSQNIPTGTYEQYF.